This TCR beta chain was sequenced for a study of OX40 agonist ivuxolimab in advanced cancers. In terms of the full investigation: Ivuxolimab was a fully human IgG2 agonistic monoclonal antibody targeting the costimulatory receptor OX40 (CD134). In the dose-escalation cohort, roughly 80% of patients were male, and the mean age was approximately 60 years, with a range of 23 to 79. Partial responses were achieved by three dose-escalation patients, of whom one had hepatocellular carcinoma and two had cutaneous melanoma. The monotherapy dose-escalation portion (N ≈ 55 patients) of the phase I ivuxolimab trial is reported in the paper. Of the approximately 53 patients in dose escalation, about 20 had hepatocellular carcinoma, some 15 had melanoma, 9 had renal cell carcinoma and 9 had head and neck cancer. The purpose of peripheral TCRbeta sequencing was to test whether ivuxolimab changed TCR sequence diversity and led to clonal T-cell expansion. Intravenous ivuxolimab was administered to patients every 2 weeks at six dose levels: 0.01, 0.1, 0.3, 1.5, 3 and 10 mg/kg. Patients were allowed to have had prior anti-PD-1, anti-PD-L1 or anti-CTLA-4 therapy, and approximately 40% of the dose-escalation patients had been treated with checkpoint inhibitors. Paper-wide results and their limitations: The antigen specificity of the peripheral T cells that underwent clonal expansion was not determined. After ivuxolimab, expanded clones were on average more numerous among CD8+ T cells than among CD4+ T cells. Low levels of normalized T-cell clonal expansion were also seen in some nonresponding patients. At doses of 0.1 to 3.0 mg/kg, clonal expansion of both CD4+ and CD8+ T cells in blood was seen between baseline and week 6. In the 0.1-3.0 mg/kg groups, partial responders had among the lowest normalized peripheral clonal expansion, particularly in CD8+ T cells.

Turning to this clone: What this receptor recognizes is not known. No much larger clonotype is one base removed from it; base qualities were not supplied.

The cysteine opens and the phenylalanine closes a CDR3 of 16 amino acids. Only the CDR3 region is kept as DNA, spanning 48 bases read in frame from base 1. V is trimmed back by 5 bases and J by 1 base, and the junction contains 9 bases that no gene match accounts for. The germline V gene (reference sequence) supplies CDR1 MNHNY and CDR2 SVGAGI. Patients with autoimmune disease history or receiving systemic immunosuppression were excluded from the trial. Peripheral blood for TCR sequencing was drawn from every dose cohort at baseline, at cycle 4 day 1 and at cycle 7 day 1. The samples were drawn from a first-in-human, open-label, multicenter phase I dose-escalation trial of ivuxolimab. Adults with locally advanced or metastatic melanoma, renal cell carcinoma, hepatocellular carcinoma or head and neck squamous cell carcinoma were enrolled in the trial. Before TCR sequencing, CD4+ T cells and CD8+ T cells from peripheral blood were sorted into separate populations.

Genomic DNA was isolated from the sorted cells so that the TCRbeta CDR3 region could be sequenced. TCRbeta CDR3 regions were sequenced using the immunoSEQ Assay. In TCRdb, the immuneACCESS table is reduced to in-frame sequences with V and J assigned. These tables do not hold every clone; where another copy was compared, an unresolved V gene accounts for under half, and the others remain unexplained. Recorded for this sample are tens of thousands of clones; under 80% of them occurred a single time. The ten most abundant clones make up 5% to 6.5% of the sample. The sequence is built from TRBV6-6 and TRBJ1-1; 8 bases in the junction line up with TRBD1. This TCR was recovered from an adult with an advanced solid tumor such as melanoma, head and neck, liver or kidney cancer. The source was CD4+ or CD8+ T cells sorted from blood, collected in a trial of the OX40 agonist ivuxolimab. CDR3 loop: CASSPLTGAGNTEAFF. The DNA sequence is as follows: TGTGCCAGCAGTCCCCTGACAGGGGCCGGGAACACTGAAGCTTTCTTT.